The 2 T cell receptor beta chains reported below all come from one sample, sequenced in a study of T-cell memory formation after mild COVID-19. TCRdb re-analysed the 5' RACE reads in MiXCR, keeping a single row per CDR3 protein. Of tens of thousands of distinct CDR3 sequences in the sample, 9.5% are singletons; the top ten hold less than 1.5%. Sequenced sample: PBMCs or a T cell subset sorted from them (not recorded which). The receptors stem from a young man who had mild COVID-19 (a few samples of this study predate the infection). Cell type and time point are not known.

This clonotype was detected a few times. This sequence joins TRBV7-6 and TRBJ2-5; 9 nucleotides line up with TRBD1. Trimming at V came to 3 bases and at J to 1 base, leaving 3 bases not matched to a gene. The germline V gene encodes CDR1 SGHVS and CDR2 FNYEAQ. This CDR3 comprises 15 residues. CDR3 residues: CASSFGTGRQETQYF. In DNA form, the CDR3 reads TGTGCCAGCAGCTTCGGGACAGGGCGCCAAGAGACCCAGTACTTC.

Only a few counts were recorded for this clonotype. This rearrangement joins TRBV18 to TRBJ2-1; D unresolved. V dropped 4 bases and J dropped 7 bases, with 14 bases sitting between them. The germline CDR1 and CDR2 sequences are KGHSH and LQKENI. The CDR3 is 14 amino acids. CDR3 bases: TGTGCCAGCTCACAATCGACTTCCGGGAATGAGCAGTTCTTC. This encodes CASSQSTSGNEQFF.